This entry is about one T cell receptor beta chain. A single count supports this clonotype. What this receptor recognizes is not known. Base qualities are not at hand, and no much larger clone is one base apart. A lone read is weak support. These data belong to a study of blood T cells in healthy people across ages (dated by TCRdb to the mid-2010s). For the study in its entirety: Template switching captured roughly one uniquely barcoded TCR beta cDNA molecule per two T cells in model experiments. To track age-related changes in TCR beta repertoire diversity, the study relied on deep sequencing normalized with unique cDNA molecular identifiers. Donors of different ages were randomly distributed across sequencing lanes to avoid experimental bias. Using the same blood draw, the study looked at two additional independent replicas of 1 million unique cDNA reads for two donors, one aged 18 to 30 and the other aged 80 or older. The donors were split into four age groups: young (average around 15 years), middle-aged (about 40), aged (approximately 60) and long-lived (roughly 77).

The germline V gene (reference sequence) provides CDR1 SEHNR and CDR2 FQNEAQ. Trimming takes 0 bases from V and 6 bases from J, and the germline ends sit 9 bases apart. The CDR3 numbers 14 residues from cysteine through phenylalanine. Just the 42-base CDR3 DNA is kept, in frame starting at base 1. To prepare the library, 5' RACE was applied. TCRdb records Illumina HiSeq 2500 as the sequencer. The second PCR ran for about 6 to 12 cycles and used a J-beta primer mix along with a sample-barcoded 5' primer. A unique molecular identifier was introduced onto each TCR beta cDNA molecule by a template-switch 5' adaptor carrying 12 random nucleotides. At least 2.5 million CDR3-containing paired-end reads were obtained from each sample. The Mint cDNA synthesis kit, primed by a TRBC-specific oligonucleotide, was used to synthesize first-strand cDNA from all RNA. Following uracil-DNA glycosylase treatment, a first 18-cycle PCR with universal primers M1SS and BC2_uni_R was performed on all cDNA. From the authors' description of their analysis: For normalization, 1 million high-quality reads, each with a distinct molecular identifier, were randomly selected from each sample. Reads with shared molecular identifiers were discarded instead of being binned into consensus sequences. MiTCR, set to a Q25 quality threshold and the strictest error-elimination algorithm, was used for CDR3 identification, clonotype clustering and error correction. Lower-bound total TCR beta diversity was estimated with a nonparametric unseen species model using Euler transformation. The raw public reads went through TCRdb reprocessing: fastp at Q25, MiXCR clone calling, in-frame beta chains kept. Records with the same CDR3 protein are collapsed into one entry carrying the most frequent genes and DNA. The V and J calls reflect TCRdb's pipeline rather than the authors' work. Here the sample has roughly 640,000 distinct CDR3 sequences; about 30% occur a single time. The top ten clones comprise 15% to 19% of the sample.

The donors were a few dozen Caucasian individuals from Russia, aged roughly 6 to 100 years, who were systemically healthy. About 9.8 milliliters of peripheral blood were drawn from each donor into EDTA-treated Vacutainer tubes. Ficoll-Paque density-gradient centrifugation was used to isolate PBMCs, with at least 6.5 million per sample. Total RNA was extracted from PBMCs with Trizol reagent, with at least 5 micrograms obtained per sample. For every donor, flow cytometry on a PBMC aliquot measured the percentage of naive CD45RAhigh/CD27high T cells. What the study reported, not specific to this receptor: Bulk unsorted PBMC profiling prevented conclusive comparison of naive and antigen-experienced compartments. Total diversity estimates from one million sequenced T cells were considered lower bounds and underestimates. Observed TCR beta diversity per million T cells fell roughly linearly with age, and a significant reduction was already apparent by age approximately 41. Compared with the aged group, the long-lived group had more naive CD4+ T cells, fewer expanded clones and increased TCR diversity, a pattern suggesting age selection. A strong correlation was found between observed TCR beta diversity and the percentage of naive T cells measured by flow cytometry. The CMV infection status of donors was not known, potentially confounding age-related changes in expanded clonotypes.

The chain links TRBV7-9 with TRBJ2-1, with an unclear D gene assignment. The receptor comes from a woman of 80 years or more in good health. Material: blood. The DNA sequence is TGTGCCAGCAGCTTAGCGACCAGCTTCAATGAGCAGTTCTTC. This translates into CASSLATSFNEQFF.